What follows is one T cell receptor (beta chain) and its context. This specimen includes other DNA sequences encoding the same CDR3. Trimming at V came to 6 bases and at J to 5 bases, leaving 7 bases not matched to a gene. The CDR3 runs to 14 residues. Germline lookup yields CDR1 SGHNT and CDR2 YENEEA. The record originates from a study of blood T cell repertoires in COVID-19. Whole-study context: Sources were T cells, B-cell-depleted T cells, or PBMCs; the material itself was cDNA or gDNA.

Sequencing used immunoSEQ multiplex PCR; TCRdb keeps in-frame clones, though not all of them. The repertoire consists of a few hundred thousand clones, with roughly 90% occurring once and the leading ten covering about 4.5%. The chain couples TRBV11-3 to TRBJ2-1; 7 nucleotides align to TRBD2. The receptor's source is a woman younger than 30 with acute COVID-19. The sequenced sample was PBMCs or T cells enriched from blood (not recorded which). The CDR3 spells CASSPSGLNNEQFF. CDR3 DNA sequence: TGTGCCAGCAGTCCTAGCGGTTTAAACAATGAGCAGTTCTTC.